The T cell receptor (beta chain) described here comes from a study of blood T cell repertoires in COVID-19. The overall study: There were acute and convalescent COVID-19 samples, and they came from the United States, Italy and Spain. The cDNA or gDNA used as material had been derived from T cells, B-cell-depleted T cells, or PBMCs.

Those enrolled in Seattle joined during active infection and were followed longitudinally afterward. Libraries were prepared by immunoSEQ multiplex PCR; TCRdb keeps only in-frame clonotypes and omits some of them. The sample lists some 350,000 clones, roughly nine tenths occurring once. CDR1 is MNHEY, CDR2 SMNVEV, per germline (reference sequence). The CDR3 consists of 12 residues. V was pared by 6 bases and J by 4 bases, with 7 bases between. To note about this clone: Other nucleotide sequences from this sample produce the same CDR3.

The material sequenced was peripheral blood. The J gene is TRBJ1-5, the V gene TRBV27; D remains unclear. This TCR came from a woman aged 25 to 39 with COVID-19, enrolled during active disease. The DNA of the CDR3 is TGTGCCAGCAGGTCAGGTAATCAGCCCCAGCATTTT. Amino acid sequence: CASRSGNQPQHF.